This T cell receptor beta chain was captured by sequencing in a study of response to subunit inactivated influenza vaccine. One entry per CDR3 protein results from TCRdb running MiXCR on the RT-PCR reads. The data contain about 780,000 distinct CDR3 sequences, 15% to 20% of them seen just once; the ten biggest clones take up 11%. As to this clonotype: The antigen is unknown.

The CDR3 consists of 16 residues. V lost 0 bases and J lost 4, with 16 bases in between. Germline CDR1 DFQATT, CDR2 SNEGSKA (reference sequence). Study results and caveats: New T cells are recruited in small numbers by each seasonal influenza vaccination, according to the authors' suggestion.

The chain is built from TRBV20-1 and TRBJ2-1, with D possibly TRBD2 on 6 matching bases. Sequenced here: PBMCs from blood, sampled roughly 5 days after vaccination. The TCR was taken from a man aged 45 to 65 who received an inactivated influenza vaccine. CDR3 amino acids: CSARDSSAGLYNEQFF. The CDR3 coding sequence is TGCAGTGCTAGAGATTCTTCGGCGGGACTGTACAATGAGCAGTTCTTC.